This TCR beta chain was sequenced in a study of blood T cells in healthy people across ages. A second PCR, run for about 6 to 11 cycles, used a sample-barcoded 5' primer plus a J-beta primer mix. Each CDR3 protein is one row after TCRdb ran MiXCR on the 5' RACE reads. This sample yields almost 550,000 distinct CDR3 sequences, of which more than 20% are seen a single time; roughly 9.4% belongs to the top ten. The CDR3 runs to 13 residues. Germline CDR1 is MDHEN and CDR2 is SYDVKM. Trimming left V 3 bases short and J 3 bases short, with 8 bases between. Drawing of peripheral blood yielded 7.5 to 10 milliliters from each donor. Per sample, extraction of total RNA gave at least 5 micrograms in every case. These same records also appear under a second study, on T cells of mothers and their children. That report notes: Thymic selection, a shaping force on TCR recombination output, acts similarly in related and unrelated pairs.

This TCR came from a boy aged 5-17 years in good health. This chain links TRBV28 with TRBJ1-2, with D hard to call. The sequenced sample was blood. The CDR3 sequence: CASSLAGYYGYTF. The CDR3 DNA reads TGTGCCAGCAGTTTGGCCGGATACTATGGCTACACCTTC.